This T cell receptor (beta chain) derives from a study of blood T cell repertoires in COVID-19. This clone has a handful of counts. The study recruited people aged roughly 18 to 95 years across approximately 25 US areas. Per the germline V gene, CDR1 is MDHEN and CDR2 is SYDVKM. The CDR3 totals 12 residues. V was clipped by 5 bases and J by 9 bases; unmatched bases: 6. Data came from immunoSEQ multiplex PCR; TCRdb stores just in-frame clones and leaves some out. The table records approximately 190,000 clones, about 88% of them present only once. The specimen was PBMCs or T cells enriched from blood (not recorded which). The V and J genes are TRBV28 and TRBJ1-1; 7 bases are a match to TRBD1. The receptor's source is a woman aged 40 to 50 in a cohort exposed to, infected with or recovered from COVID-19 (not recorded which). Here the CDR3 DNA reads TGTGCCAGCAGTCGGCGGACAGGCAAAGCTTTCTTT. It specifies CASSRRTGKAFF. The whole variable domain, remainder taken from reference TRBV28 and TRBJ1-1, is DVKVTQSSRYLVKRTGEKVFLECVQDMDHENMFWYRQDPGLGLRLIYFSYDVKMKEKGDIPEGYSVSREKKERFSLILESASTNQTSMYLCASSRRTGKAFFGQGTRLTVV.